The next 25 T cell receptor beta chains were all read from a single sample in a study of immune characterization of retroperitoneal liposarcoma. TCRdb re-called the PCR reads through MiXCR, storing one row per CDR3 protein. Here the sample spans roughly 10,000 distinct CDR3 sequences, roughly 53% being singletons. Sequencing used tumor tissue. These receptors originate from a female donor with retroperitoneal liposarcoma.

CDR3 sequence (DNA): TGCGCCAGCAGTGATCACGACAGAGCCGGGGAGCTGTTTTTT. Amino acids: CASSDHDRAGELFF. This chain links TRBV10-2 with TRBJ2-2; D is possibly TRBD1 (5 bases). Germline V gene data show CDR1 as WSHSY and CDR2 as SAAADI. There are 14 residues in the CDR3. Trimming shortened V by 3 bases and J by 6 bases, and 11 bases separated the two germline ends.

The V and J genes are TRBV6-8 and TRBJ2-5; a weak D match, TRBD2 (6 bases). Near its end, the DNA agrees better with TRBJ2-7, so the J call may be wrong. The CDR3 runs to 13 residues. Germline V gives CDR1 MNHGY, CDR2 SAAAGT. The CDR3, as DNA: TGTGCCAGCAGTAGGACGGACTACTACGAGCAGTACTTC. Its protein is CASSRTDYYEQYF.

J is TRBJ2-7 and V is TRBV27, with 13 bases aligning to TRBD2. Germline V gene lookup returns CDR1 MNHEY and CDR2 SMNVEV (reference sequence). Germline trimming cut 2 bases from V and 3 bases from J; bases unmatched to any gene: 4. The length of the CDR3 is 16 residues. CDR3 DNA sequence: TGTGCCAGCAGTTTAAGACTAGCGGGAGGTCGCTACGAGCAGTACTTC. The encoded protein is CASSLRLAGGRYEQYF.

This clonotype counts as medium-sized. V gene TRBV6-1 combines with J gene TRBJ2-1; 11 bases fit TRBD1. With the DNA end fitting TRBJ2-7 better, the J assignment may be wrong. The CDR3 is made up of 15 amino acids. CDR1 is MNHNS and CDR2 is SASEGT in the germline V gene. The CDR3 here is CATFESGQGVHEQYF. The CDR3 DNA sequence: TGTGCCACCTTCGAATCGGGACAGGGGGTCCACGAGCAGTACTTC.

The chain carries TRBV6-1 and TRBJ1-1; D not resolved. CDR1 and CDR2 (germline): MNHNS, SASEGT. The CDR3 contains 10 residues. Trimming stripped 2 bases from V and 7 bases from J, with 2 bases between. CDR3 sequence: CASSENEAFF. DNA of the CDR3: TGTGCCAGCAGTGAAAATGAAGCTTTCTTT.

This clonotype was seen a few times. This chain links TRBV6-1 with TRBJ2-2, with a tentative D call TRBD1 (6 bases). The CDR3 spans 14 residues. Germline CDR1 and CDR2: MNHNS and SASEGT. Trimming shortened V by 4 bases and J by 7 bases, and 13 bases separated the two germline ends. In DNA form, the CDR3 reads TGTGCCAGCAGTGCCCTAGGGGACATCGGGGAGCTGTTTTTT. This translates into CASSALGDIGELFF.

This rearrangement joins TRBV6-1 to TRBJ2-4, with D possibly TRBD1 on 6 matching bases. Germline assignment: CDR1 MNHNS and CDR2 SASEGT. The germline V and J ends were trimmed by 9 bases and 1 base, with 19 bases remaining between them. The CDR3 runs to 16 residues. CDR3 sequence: CASSWTADPAKNIQYF. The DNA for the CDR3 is TGTGCCAGTTCATGGACAGCGGATCCTGCCAAAAACATTCAGTACTTC.

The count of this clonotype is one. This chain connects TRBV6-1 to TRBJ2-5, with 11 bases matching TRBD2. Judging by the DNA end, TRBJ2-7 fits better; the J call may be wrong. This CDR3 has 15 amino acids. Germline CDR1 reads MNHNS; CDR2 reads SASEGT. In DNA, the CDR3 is TGTGCCAGCAGGGACCTAGCGGGAGGAAGAGGCGAGCAGTACTTC. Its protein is CASRDLAGGRGEQYF.

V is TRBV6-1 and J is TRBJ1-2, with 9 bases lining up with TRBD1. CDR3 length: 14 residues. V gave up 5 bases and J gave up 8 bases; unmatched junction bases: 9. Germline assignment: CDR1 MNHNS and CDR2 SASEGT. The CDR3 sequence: CASSYETGGGGYTF. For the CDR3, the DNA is TGTGCCAGCAGTTACGAGACAGGGGGTGGGGGCTACACCTTC.

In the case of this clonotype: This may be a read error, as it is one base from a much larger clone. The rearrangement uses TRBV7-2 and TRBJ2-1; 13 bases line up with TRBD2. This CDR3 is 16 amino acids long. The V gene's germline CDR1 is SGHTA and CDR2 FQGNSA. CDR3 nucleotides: TGTGTCAGCAGCGCCGGGACTAGCGGGACCTTGGGTGAGCAGTTCTTC. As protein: CVSSAGTSGTLGEQFF.

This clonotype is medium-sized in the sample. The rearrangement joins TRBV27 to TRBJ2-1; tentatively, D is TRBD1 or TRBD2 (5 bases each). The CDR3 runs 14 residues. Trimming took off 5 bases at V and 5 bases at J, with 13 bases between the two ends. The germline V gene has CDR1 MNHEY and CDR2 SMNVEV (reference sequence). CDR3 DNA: TGTGCCAGCAGTGCCGGGACCACTAACAATGAGCAGTTCTTC. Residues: CASSAGTTNNEQFF.

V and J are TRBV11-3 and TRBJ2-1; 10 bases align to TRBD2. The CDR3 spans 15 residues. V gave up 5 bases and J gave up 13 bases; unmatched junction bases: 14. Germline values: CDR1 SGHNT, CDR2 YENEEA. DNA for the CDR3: TGTGCCAGCAGCCCTGGGACTAGCGATCAAGAGACCCAGTTCTTC. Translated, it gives CASSPGTSDQETQFF.

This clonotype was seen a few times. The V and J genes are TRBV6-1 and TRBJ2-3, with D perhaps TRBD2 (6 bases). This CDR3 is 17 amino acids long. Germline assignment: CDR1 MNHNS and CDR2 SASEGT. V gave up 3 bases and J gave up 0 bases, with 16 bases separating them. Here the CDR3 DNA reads TGTGCCAGCAGTGACTGGGGAGGAGGAACTAGCACAGATACGCAGTATTTT. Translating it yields CASSDWGGGTSTDTQYF.

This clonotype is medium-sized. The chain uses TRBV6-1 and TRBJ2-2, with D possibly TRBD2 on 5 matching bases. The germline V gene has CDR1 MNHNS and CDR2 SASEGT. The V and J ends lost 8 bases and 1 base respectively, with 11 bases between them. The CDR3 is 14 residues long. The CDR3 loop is CASLERKNTGELFF. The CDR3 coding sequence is TGTGCCAGCCTTGAGCGGAAGAACACCGGGGAGCTGTTTTTT.

This chain's CDR3 is CASSEGTGSDTQYF. CDR3 DNA: TGTGCCAGCAGTGAAGGAACAGGGTCAGATACGCAGTATTTT. The chain combines TRBV6-1 with TRBJ2-3; a possible D gene is TRBD1 (6 bases). The V end lost 1 base, the J end lost 4 bases, and 9 bases lay between the germline ends. The CDR3 extends over 14 amino acids. From germline, CDR1 is MNHNS and CDR2 SASEGT.

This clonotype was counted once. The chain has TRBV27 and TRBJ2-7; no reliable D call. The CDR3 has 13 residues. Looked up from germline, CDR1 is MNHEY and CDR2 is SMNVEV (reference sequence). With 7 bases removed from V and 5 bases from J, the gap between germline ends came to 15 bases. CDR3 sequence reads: CASTPVRVDEQYV. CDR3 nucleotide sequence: TGTGCCAGCACCCCCGTCCGGGTGGACGAGCAGTACGTC.

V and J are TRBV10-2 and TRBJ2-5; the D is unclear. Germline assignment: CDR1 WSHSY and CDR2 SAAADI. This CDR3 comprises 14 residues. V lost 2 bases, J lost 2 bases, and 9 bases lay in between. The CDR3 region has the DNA TGCGCCAGCAGTGAGCGGTCAGAACAAGAGACCCAGTACTTC. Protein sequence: CASSERSEQETQYF.

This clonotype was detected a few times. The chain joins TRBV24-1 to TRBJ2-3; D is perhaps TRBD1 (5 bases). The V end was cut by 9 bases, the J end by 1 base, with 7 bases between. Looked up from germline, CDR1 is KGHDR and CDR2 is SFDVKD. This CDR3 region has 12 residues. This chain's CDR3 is CATGRGTDTQYF. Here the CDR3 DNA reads TGTGCCACCGGCAGGGGCACAGATACGCAGTATTTT.

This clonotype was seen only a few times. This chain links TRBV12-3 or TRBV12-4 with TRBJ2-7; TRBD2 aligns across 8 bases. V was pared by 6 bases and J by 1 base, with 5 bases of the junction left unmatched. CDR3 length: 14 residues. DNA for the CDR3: TGTGCCAGCAGGGGTAGCGGGGAATCCTACGAGCAGTACTTC. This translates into CASRGSGESYEQYF.

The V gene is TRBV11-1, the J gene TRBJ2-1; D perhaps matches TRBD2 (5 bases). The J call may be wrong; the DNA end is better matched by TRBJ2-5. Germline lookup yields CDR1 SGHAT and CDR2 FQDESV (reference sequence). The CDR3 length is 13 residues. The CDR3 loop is CASSPRDQETQYF. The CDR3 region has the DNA TGTGCCAGCAGTCCCCGGGATCAAGAGACCCAGTACTTC.

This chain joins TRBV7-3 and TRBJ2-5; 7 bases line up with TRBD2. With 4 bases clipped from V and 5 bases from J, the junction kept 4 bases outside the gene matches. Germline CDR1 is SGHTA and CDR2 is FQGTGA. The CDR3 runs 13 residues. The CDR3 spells CASSSTSLETQYF. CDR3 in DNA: TGTGCCAGCAGCTCGACTAGCCTGGAGACCCAGTACTTC. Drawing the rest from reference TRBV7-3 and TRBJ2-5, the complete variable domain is GAGVSQTPSNKVTEKGKYVELRCDPISGHTALYWYRQSLGQGPEFLIYFQGTGAADDSGLPNDRFFAVRPEGSVSTLKIQRTERGDSAVYLCASSSTSLETQYFGPGTRLLVL.

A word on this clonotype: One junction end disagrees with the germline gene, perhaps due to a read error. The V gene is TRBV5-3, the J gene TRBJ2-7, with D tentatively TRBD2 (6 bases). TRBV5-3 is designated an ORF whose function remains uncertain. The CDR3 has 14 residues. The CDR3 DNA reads TGTGCCAGCAGCTTGGCGGGATCCTCCTACGAGCAGTACTTC. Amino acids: CASSLAGSSYEQYF.

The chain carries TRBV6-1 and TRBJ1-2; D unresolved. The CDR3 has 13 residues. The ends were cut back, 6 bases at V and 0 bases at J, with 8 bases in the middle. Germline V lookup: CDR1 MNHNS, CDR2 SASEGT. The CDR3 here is CASRREANYGYTF. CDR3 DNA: TGTGCCAGCAGACGGGAAGCTAACTATGGCTACACCTTC.

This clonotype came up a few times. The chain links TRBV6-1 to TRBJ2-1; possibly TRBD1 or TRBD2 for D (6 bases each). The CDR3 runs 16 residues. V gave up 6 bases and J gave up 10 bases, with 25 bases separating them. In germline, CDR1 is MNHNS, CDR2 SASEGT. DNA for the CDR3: TGTGCCAGCAGGGACTATAGCACGGGACACACCTACGAGCAGTTCTTC. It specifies CASRDYSTGHTYEQFF.

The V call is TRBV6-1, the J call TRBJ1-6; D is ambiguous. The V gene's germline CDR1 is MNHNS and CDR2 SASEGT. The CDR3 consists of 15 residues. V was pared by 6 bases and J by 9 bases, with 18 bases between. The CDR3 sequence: CASRPRGEVISPLHF. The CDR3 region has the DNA TGTGCCAGCAGGCCCCGAGGCGAAGTAATTTCACCCCTCCACTTT.